This TCR beta chain was documented in a study of blood T cell repertoires in COVID-19. Study as a whole: Acute and convalescent COVID-19 specimens originated in the United States, Italy and Spain. Nucleic acid was either cDNA or gDNA, and it came from T cells, B-cell-depleted T cells, or PBMCs.

In the source study's methods: Amplification with reference gene primers provided the estimates of nucleated cell counts. TCRdb keeps only in-frame clones here, not all; method: immunoSEQ multiplex PCR. Clone size and the V and J calls come from that table; the DNA yielded D and trimming. The data contain some 91,000 clones, roughly nine tenths of them singletons. Looked up from germline, CDR1 is LNHDA and CDR2 is SQIVND (reference sequence). Trimming cost V 8 bases and J 5 bases, with 18 bases left between them. The CDR3 totals 14 residues. This clonotype was sampled from a man between 60 and 75 years old with acute or convalescent COVID-19. The chain combines TRBV19 with TRBJ1-1; no clear D gene. The source material was peripheral blood. In DNA, the CDR3 is TGTGCCAGTTTACACCGGGCCACGGGGACTGAAGCTTTCTTT. It codes for CASLHRATGTEAFF. Supplemented by reference TRBV19 and TRBJ1-1, the full variable domain reads DGGITQSPKYLFRKEGQNVTLSCEQNLNHDAMYWYRQDPGQGLRLIYYSQIVNDFQKGDIAEGYSVSREKKESFPLTVTSAQKNPTAFYLCASLHRATGTEAFFGQGTRLTVV.